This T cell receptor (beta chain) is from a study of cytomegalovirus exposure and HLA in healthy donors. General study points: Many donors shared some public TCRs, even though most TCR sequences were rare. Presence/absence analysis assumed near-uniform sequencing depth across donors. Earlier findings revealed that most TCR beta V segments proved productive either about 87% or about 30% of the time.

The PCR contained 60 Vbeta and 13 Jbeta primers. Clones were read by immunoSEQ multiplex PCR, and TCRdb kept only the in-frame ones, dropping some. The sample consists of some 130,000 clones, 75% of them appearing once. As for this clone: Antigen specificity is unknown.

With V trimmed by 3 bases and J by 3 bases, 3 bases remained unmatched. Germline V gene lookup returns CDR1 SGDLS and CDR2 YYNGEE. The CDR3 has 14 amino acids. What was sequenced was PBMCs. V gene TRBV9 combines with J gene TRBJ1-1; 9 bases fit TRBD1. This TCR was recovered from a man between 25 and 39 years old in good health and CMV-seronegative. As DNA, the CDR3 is TGTGCCAGCAGCGCGACAGGGGGGGACACTGAAGCTTTCTTT. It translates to CASSATGGDTEAFF.